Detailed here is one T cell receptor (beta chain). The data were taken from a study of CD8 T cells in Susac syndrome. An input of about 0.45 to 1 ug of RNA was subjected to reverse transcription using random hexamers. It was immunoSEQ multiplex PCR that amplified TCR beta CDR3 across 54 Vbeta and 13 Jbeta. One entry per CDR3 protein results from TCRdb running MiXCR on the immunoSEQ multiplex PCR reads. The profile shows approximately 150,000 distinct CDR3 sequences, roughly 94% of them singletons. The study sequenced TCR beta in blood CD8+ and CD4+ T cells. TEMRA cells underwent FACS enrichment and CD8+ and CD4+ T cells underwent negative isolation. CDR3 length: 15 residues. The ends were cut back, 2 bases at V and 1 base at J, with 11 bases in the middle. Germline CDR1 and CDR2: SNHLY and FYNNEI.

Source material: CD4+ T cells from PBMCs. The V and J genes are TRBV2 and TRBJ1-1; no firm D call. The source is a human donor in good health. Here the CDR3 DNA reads TGTGCCAGCAGTGAATTAGGACGTCGGAACACTGAAGCTTTCTTT. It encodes CASSELGRRNTEAFF.